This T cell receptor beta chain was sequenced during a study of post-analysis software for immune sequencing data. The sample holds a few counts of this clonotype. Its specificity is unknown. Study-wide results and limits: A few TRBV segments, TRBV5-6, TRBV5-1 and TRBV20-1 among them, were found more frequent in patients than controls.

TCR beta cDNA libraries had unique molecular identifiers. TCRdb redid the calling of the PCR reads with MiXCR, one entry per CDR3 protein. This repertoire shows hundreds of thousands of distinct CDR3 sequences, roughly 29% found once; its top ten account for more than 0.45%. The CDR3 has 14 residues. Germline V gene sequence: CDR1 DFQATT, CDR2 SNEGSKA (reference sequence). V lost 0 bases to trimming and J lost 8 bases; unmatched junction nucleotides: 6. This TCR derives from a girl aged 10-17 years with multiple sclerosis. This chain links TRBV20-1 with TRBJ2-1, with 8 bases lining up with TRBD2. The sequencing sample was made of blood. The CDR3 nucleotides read TGCAGTGCTAGAGACGCTAGCGGGTTGCATGAGCAGTTCTTC. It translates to CSARDASGLHEQFF.